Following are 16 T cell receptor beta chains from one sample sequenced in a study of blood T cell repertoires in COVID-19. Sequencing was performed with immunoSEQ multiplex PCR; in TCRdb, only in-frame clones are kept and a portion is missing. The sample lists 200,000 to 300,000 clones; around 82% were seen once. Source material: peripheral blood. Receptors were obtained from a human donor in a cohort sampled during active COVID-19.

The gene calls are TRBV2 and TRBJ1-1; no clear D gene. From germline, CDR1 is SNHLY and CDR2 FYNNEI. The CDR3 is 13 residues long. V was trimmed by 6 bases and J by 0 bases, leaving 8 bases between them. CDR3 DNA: TGTGCCAGCAGGGAGCACATGAACACTGAAGCTTTCTTT. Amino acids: CASREHMNTEAFF. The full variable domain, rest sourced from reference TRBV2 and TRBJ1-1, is EPEVTQTPSHQVTQMGQEVILRCVPISNHLYFYWYRQILGQKVEFLVSFYNNEISEKSEIFDDQFSVERPDGSNFTLKIRSTKLEDSAMYFCASREHMNTEAFFGQGTRLTVV.

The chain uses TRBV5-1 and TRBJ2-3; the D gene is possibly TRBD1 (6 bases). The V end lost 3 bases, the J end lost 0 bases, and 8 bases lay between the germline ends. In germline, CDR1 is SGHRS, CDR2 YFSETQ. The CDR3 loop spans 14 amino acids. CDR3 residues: CASSYGQSTDTQYF. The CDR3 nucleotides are TGCGCCAGCAGCTACGGACAGAGCACAGATACGCAGTATTTT.

This CDR3 reads CASSFSAQGAYNEQFF. CDR3 bases: TGCGCCAGCAGCTTCTCAGCACAGGGGGCCTACAATGAGCAGTTCTTC. This chain uses TRBV5-1 with TRBJ2-1, with 8 bases aligning to TRBD1. The V gene end was trimmed by 2 bases and the J gene end by 2 bases; junction bases not matched to a gene: 6. Germline lookup yields CDR1 SGHRS and CDR2 YFSETQ. The CDR3 has 16 amino acids.

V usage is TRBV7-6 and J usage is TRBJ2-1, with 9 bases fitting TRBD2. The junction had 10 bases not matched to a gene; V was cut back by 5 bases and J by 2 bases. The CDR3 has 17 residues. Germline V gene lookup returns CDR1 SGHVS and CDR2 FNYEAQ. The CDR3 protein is CASSSRGGGRAYNEQFF. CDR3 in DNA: TGTGCCAGCAGCAGCCGCGGGGGGGGTCGAGCCTACAATGAGCAGTTCTTC.

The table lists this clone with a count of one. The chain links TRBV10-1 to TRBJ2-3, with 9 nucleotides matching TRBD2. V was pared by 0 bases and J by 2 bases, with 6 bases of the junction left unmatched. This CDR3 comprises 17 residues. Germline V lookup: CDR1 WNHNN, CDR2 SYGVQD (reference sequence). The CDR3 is CASSESGSGGTTDTQYF. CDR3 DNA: TGCGCCAGCAGTGAGTCGGGGAGCGGGGGGACCACAGATACGCAGTATTTT.

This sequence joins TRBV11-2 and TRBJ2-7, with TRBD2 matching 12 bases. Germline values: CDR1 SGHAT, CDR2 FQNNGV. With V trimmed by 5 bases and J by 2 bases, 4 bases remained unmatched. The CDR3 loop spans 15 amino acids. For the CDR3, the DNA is TGTGCCAGCAGCCCAGGACTAGCGGGGACCTACGAGCAGTACTTC. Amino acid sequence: CASSPGLAGTYEQYF.

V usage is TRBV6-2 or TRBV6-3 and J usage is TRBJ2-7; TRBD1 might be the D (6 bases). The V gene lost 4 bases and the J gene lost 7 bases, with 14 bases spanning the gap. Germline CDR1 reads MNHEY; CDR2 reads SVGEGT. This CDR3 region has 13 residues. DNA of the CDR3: TGTGCCAGCAGTTCCATCAGGGGCGGAGAGCAGTACTTC. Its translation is CASSSIRGGEQYF.

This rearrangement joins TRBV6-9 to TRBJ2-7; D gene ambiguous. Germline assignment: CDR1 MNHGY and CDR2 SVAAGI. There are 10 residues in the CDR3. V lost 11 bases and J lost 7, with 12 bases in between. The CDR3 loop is CAPFRREQYF. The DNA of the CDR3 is TGTGCCCCCTTCCGCCGGGAGCAGTACTTC.

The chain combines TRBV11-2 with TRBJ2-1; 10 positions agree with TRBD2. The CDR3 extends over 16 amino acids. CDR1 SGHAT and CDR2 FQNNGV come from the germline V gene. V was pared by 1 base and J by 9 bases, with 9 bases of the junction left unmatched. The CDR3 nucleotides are TGTGCCAGCAGCTTAGTTGTTAGCGGGAGGCGGAGTGAGCAGTTCTTC. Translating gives CASSLVVSGRRSEQFF.

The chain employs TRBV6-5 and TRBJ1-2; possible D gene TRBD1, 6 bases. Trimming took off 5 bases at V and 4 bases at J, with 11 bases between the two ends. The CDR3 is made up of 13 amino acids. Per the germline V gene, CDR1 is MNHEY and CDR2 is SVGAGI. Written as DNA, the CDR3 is TGTGCCAGCAGTAACAGGGAGGGCTATGGCTACACCTTC. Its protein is CASSNREGYGYTF.

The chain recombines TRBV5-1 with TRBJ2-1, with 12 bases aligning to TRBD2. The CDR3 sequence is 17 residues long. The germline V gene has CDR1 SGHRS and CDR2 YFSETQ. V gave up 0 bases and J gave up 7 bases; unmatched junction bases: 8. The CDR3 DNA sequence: TGCGCCAGCAGCTTGGGAACACTAGCGGGAGGTTGGAATGAGCAGTTCTTC. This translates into CASSLGTLAGGWNEQFF.

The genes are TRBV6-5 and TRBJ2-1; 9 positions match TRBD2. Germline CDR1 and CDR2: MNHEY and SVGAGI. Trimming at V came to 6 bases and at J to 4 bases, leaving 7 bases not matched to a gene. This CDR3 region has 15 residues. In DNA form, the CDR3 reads TGTGCCAGCAGCCCAGAGCGGGGGGATTACAATGAGCAGTTCTTC. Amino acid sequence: CASSPERGDYNEQFF.

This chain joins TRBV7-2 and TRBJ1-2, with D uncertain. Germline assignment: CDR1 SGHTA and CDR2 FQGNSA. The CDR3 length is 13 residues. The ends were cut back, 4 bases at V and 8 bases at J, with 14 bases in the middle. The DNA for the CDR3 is TGTGCCAGCAGCTCCGGGAGGGCGGGAGGCTACACCTTC. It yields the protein CASSSGRAGGYTF.

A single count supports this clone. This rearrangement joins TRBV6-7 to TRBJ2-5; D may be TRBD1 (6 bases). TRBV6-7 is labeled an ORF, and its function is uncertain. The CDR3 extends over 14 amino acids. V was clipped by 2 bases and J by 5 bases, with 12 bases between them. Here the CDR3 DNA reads TGTGCCAGCAGTTACCAACAGGGCGCGGAGACCCAGTACTTC. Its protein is CASSYQQGAETQYF.

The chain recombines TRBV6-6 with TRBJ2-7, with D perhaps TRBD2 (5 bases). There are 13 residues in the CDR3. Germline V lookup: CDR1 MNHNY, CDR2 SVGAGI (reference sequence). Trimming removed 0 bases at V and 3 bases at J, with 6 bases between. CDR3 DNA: TGTGCCAGCAGTTACTCTGGGAGCTACGAGCAGTACTTC. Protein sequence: CASSYSGSYEQYF.

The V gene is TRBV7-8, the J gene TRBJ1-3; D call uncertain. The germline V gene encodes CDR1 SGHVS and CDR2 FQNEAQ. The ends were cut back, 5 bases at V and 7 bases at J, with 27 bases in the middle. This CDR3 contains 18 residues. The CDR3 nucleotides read TGTGCCAGCAGCCCCCGAGAAGCGTCCTCTCGATACGGGAACACCATATATTTT. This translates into CASSPREASSRYGNTIYF. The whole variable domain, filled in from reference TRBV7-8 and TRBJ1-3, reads GAGVSQSPRYKVAKRGQDVALRCDPISGHVSLFWYQQALGQGPEFLTYFQNEAQLDKSGLPSDRFFAERPEGSVSTLKIQRTQQEDSAVYLCASSPREASSRYGNTIYFGEGSWLTVV.